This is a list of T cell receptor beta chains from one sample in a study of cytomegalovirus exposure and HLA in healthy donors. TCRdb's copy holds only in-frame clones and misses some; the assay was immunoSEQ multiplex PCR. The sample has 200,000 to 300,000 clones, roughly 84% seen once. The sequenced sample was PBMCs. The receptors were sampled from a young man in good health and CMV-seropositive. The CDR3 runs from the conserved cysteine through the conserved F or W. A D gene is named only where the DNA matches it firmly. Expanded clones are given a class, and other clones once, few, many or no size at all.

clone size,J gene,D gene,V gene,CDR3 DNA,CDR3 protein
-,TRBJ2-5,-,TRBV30,TGTGCCTGGAGTGGAGGAGGGGAAGAGACCCAGTACTTC,CAWSGGGEETQYF
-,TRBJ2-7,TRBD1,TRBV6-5,TGTGCCAGCAACCCCGGGACAGCCGGCGAGCAGTACTTC,CASNPGTAGEQYF
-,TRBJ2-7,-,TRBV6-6,TGTGCCAGCAGGAGCGGATCCAGTCCCTCCTACGAGCAGTACTTC,CASRSGSSPSYEQYF
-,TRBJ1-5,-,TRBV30,TGTGCCTGGAGTGTACGGGCGGGACCTACGAGCAATCAGCCCCAGCATTTT,CAWSVRAGPTSNQPQHF
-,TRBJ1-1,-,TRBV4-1,TGCGCCAGCAGTCAGTCCAGGGACACTGAAGCTTTCTTT,CASSQSRDTEAFF
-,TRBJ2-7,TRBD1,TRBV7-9,TGTGCCAGCAGCTTAACTGGACAGGGCTCCTACGAGCAGTACTTC,CASSLTGQGSYEQYF
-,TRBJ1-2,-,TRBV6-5,TGTGCCAGCAGTTACATCTATGGCTACACCTTC,CASSYIYGYTF
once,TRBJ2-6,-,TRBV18,TGTGCCAGCTCACCGGGGGCTGGGGCCAACGTCCTGACTTTC,CASSPGAGANVLTF
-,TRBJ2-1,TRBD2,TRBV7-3,TGTGCCAGCAGCTCGCCAACTAGCGGGGCCCGGGTGGAGCAGTTCTTC,CASSSPTSGARVEQFF
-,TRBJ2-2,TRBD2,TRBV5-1,TGCGCCAGCAGCTTGGCCAGCGGACTAGCGTCTGGGGAGCTGTTTTTT,CASSLASGLASGELFF
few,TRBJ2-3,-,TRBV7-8,TGTGCCAGCAGCTTAGAGTCGTCAGACCGGGTTTGGACAGATACGCAGTATTTT,CASSLESSDRVWTDTQYF